The source of this TCR beta chain is a study of T cell repertoires in cytomegalovirus infection. V lost 4 bases and J 1 base, leaving 14 bases between the germline ends. The CDR3 extends over 16 amino acids. Per germline, CDR1 LNHDA and CDR2 SQIVND (reference sequence). TCRdb itself ran the reads through MiXCR, one entry per CDR3 protein. This sample yields hundreds of thousands of distinct CDR3 sequences, of which roughly 42% are seen a single time; just under 45% belongs to the top ten. On this clonotype itself: The antigen is unknown.

The rearrangement joins TRBV19 to TRBJ1-5, with TRBD1 as a possible D gene (5 bases). This receptor was obtained from a human donor in good health (CMV status not recorded). Some clones in this sample may be carry-over from other donors' samples. The sample here was cultured PBMCs, taken from culture after CMV antigen stimulation. As DNA, the CDR3 is TGTGCCAGTAGTACCCAGGGCTTGGGCAGCAATCAGCCCCAGCATTTT. Translated: CASSTQGLGSNQPQHF.